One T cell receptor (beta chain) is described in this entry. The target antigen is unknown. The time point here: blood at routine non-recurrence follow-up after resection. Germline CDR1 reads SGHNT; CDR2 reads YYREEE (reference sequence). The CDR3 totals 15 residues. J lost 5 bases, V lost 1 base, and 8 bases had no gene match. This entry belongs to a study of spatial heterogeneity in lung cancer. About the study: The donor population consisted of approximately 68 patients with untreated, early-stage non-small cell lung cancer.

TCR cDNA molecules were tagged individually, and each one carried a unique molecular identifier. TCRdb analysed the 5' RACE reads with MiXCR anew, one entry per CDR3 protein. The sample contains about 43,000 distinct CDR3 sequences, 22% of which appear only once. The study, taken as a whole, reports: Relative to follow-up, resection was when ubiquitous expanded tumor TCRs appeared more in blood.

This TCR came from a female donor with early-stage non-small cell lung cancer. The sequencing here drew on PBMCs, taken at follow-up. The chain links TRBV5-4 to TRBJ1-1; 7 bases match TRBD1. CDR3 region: CASSLKKGAETEAFF. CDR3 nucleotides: TGTGCCAGCAGCTTGAAGAAGGGGGCTGAAACTGAAGCTTTCTTT.